These 5 T cell receptor beta chains were all obtained from the same sample, sequenced in a study of blood T cell repertoires in COVID-19. Repertoires were generated with immunoSEQ multiplex PCR, while TCRdb's copy carries only in-frame clones and drops some. The data contain around 81,000 clones, roughly four fifths of them seen just once; the ten biggest clones take up roughly two fifths. Material: peripheral blood. The source of these receptors is an elderly man with acute or convalescent COVID-19.

The J gene is TRBJ2-5, the V gene TRBV6-2 or TRBV6-3; 13 nucleotides match TRBD2. V lost 1 base to trimming and J lost 3 bases; unmatched junction nucleotides: 5. Germline lookup yields CDR1 MNHEY and CDR2 SVGEGT. The CDR3 is 17 residues long. The CDR3 loop is CASSYFLGTSGKETQYF. The CDR3 bases are TGTGCCAGCAGTTACTTCCTCGGGACTAGCGGGAAAGAGACCCAGTACTTC.

The rearrangement uses TRBV3-1 (or the pseudogene TRBV3-2) and TRBJ2-1, with TRBD1 matching 12 bases. From germline, CDR1 is LGHDT and CDR2 YNNKEL (reference sequence). V lost 5 bases and J lost 9; bases outside the gene matches: 8. This CDR3 has 15 residues. The CDR3 bases are TGTGCCAGCAGCGCCCCGGGACAGGGGGCCGGTGAGCAGTTCTTC. Its protein product is CASSAPGQGAGEQFF.

The gene calls are TRBV6-6 and TRBJ2-7, with 8 bases lining up with TRBD1. This CDR3 has 16 amino acids. CDR1 is MNHNY and CDR2 is SVGAGI in the germline V gene (reference sequence). V shed 4 bases and J 2 bases; nucleotides not matched to a gene: 10. The CDR3 bases are TGTGCCAGCAGTTCTCCTCGACAGGGGCTAACCTACGAGCAGTACTTC. Translating gives CASSSPRQGLTYEQYF.

V gene TRBV2 combines with J gene TRBJ1-5, with TRBD1 as a possible D gene (5 bases). Between the trimmed V and J ends, which lost 5 bases and 11 bases, there was a span of 16 bases. This CDR3 region has 13 residues. The germline V gene encodes CDR1 SNHLY and CDR2 FYNNEI. The CDR3 DNA follows: TGTGCCAGCAGTCGCAGGTTCACGGGGGCCCAGCATTTT. Protein sequence: CASSRRFTGAQHF.

The table lists this clone with a few counts. CDR3 bases: TGTGCCAGCAGCCAGACAGGGGTTGACAATGAGCAGTTCTTC. Translation gives CASSQTGVDNEQFF. The V gene is TRBV4-2, the J gene TRBJ2-1; TRBD1 aligns across 8 bases. CDR3 size: 14 residues. Germline loops: CDR1 LGHNA, CDR2 YNFKEQ. Trimming at V came to 3 bases and at J to 5 bases, leaving 3 bases not matched to a gene.